This T cell receptor beta chain appears in the sequencing data of a study of identical twins. Germline V lookup: CDR1 SGHKS, CDR2 YYEKEE (reference sequence). The CDR3 is 13 residues long. Trimming left V 0 bases short and J 8 bases short, with 11 bases between. In this sample, this clonotype turned up a few times. TCRdb redid the calling of the 5' RACE reads with MiXCR, one entry per CDR3 protein. The sample holds 1,800,000 or so distinct CDR3 sequences, less than 40% seen once. The chain carries TRBV5-5 and TRBJ1-2, with unresolved D. The clonotype originates from a newborn girl in good health. The material sequenced was cord blood. This CDR3 is CASSLGASAGYTF. The CDR3 bases are TGTGCCAGCAGCTTGGGAGCCTCGGCGGGCTACACCTTC.